This passage covers 25 T cell receptor beta chains from one sample sequenced in a study of T cells after yellow fever vaccination. TCRdb fed the 5' RACE reads into MiXCR, producing one record per CDR3 protein. This table holds 250,000 or so distinct CDR3 sequences, less than 7.5% found once. Sample: CD4+ T cells sorted from PBMCs, taken on the day of the yellow fever booster vaccination. Receptor source: a man younger than 40 who received the YFV17D yellow fever vaccine.

This sequence joins TRBV9 and TRBJ2-7, with TRBD1 matching over 8 bases. The CDR3 runs to 15 residues. Germline CDR1 reads SGDLS; CDR2 reads YYNGEE. With 3 bases clipped from V and 2 bases from J, the junction kept 7 bases outside the gene matches. The CDR3 here is CASSGSGTGAYEQYF. In nucleotides, the CDR3 is TGTGCCAGCAGCGGTTCCGGGACAGGAGCCTACGAGCAGTACTTC.

The chain joins TRBV10-3 to TRBJ2-2; D unclear. This CDR3 has 14 residues. With 2 bases removed from V and 5 bases from J, the gap between germline ends came to 9 bases. Per the germline V gene, CDR1 is ENHRY and CDR2 is SYGVKD. The CDR3 here is CAISENLPTGELFF. DNA for the CDR3: TGTGCCATCAGTGAGAATCTTCCGACCGGGGAGCTGTTTTTT.

This clonotype was detected a few times. The chain couples TRBV20-1 to TRBJ2-7; D remains unclear. The germline V gene has CDR1 DFQATT and CDR2 SNEGSKA (reference sequence). Trimming stripped 3 bases from V and 6 bases from J, with 15 bases between. The CDR3 is made up of 13 amino acids. CDR3 residues: CSASVASSIEQYF. The CDR3 DNA follows: TGCAGTGCTAGCGTCGCTAGTTCGATCGAGCAGTACTTC.

As for this clonotype: A much larger clone sits a single nucleotide away, making a read error possible. The chain has TRBV10-1 and TRBJ2-3; D is possibly TRBD2 (5 bases). Per germline, CDR1 WNHNN and CDR2 SYGVQD (reference sequence). This CDR3 contains 17 residues. The V end was cut by 0 bases, the J end by 0 bases, with 13 bases between. The chain's CDR3 is CASSESSSRTSTDTQYF. The CDR3 DNA follows: TGCGCCAGCAGTGAGTCGTCTAGCAGGACCAGCACAGATACGCAGTATTTT.

This clonotype was detected a few times. The chain is built from TRBV5-1 and TRBJ2-1, with TRBD2 matching 11 bases. With 0 bases clipped from V and 0 bases from J, the junction kept 5 bases outside the gene matches. The CDR3 has 18 amino acids. CDR1 and CDR2 (germline): SGHRS, YFSETQ. DNA of the CDR3: TGCGCCAGCAGCTTGGGACTAGCGGGGCTTAGCTCCTACAATGAGCAGTTCTTC. Translated, it gives CASSLGLAGLSSYNEQFF.

This clonotype was counted many times. The chain uses TRBV12-3 or TRBV12-4 and TRBJ2-5; tentatively, D is TRBD2 (5 bases). CDR3 length: 13 residues. Trimming cost V 6 bases and J 5 bases, with 13 bases left between them. The CDR3 spells CASSQRKRETQYF. The CDR3 region has the DNA TGTGCCAGCAGCCAGCGGAAAAGGGAGACCCAGTACTTC.

This clonotype was observed many times. The chain has TRBV20-1 and TRBJ2-7; 7 nucleotides align to TRBD2. This CDR3 is built from 14 residues. Per the germline V gene, CDR1 is DFQATT and CDR2 is SNEGSKA (reference sequence). Trimming cost V 3 bases and J 4 bases; bases outside gene matches: 9. Written as DNA, the CDR3 is TGCAGTGCTAGGGGCCCAGCGGGAATGTACGAGCAGTACTTC. This translates into CSARGPAGMYEQYF.

This clonotype was recorded only once. Germline and junction disagree at one end, which may indicate a read error. The chain couples TRBV7-9 to TRBJ2-7, with 10 bases fitting TRBD1. The CDR3 totals 15 residues. Germline V gives CDR1 SEHNR, CDR2 FQNEAQ (reference sequence). DNA of the CDR3: TGTGCCAGCAGTCGGGGACAGGGGAGTTCCTACCAGCAGTACTTC. This translates into CASSRGQGSSYQQYF.

Turning to this clonotype: The germline gene is not matched at one end of the junction; a read error may be the cause. The J gene is TRBJ2-3, the V gene TRBV19, with 7 bases matching TRBD2. Germline V gene lookup returns CDR1 LNHDA and CDR2 SQIVND (reference sequence). The CDR3 is made up of 11 amino acids. CDR3 DNA: TGTGCCACCAAAGAGGGAGGGACTCCGAATTTT. This encodes CATKEGGTPNF.

This rearrangement joins TRBV6-1 to TRBJ2-7; TRBD1 matches at 8 bases. The CDR3 sequence is 14 residues long. Germline-derived CDR1 and CDR2 are MNHNS and SASEGT. With 8 bases clipped from V and 7 bases from J, the junction kept 13 bases outside the gene matches. CDR3 in DNA: TGTGCCAGCTCTAGGGGGCAGGGGGCGGGGGAGCAGTACTTC. The encoded protein is CASSRGQGAGEQYF.

This clonotype showed up many times. The genes are TRBV28 and TRBJ2-3; 9 positions match TRBD1. The germline V gene has CDR1 MDHEN and CDR2 SYDVKM. V lost 5 bases, J lost 3 bases, and 6 bases stayed unmatched. The CDR3 covers 15 residues. For the CDR3, the DNA is TGTGCCAGCAGTGACCCGGGACAGGGTACAGATACGCAGTATTTT. Its translation: CASSDPGQGTDTQYF.

At least ten counts were recorded for this clonotype. The chain uses TRBV7-2 and TRBJ2-3, with D maybe TRBD1 (6 bases). Germline CDR1 SGHTA, CDR2 FQGNSA. The germline V and J ends were trimmed by 1 base and 1 base, with 6 bases remaining between them. The CDR3 runs 14 residues. CDR3 nucleotides: TGTGCCAGCAGCTTAGAGGGGGGCACAGATACGCAGTATTTT. Its translation is CASSLEGGTDTQYF.

V is TRBV4-2 and J is TRBJ2-1; D is ambiguous. The germline CDR1 and CDR2 sequences are LGHNA and YNFKEQ. V lost 0 bases and J lost 6, with 9 bases in between. CDR3 length equals 14 residues. The CDR3 DNA sequence: TGTGCCAGCAGCCAAGATCCTGGCGTCAATGAGCAGTTCTTC. Translated: CASSQDPGVNEQFF.

The chain couples TRBV19 to TRBJ2-5; D uncertain. This CDR3 has 14 amino acids. V was pared by 3 bases and J by 1 base, with 9 bases between. Per germline, CDR1 LNHDA and CDR2 SQIVND (reference sequence). The CDR3 DNA reads as TGTGCCAGTAGTATGCCCGGGCTCCAAGAGACCCAGTACTTC. Encoded protein: CASSMPGLQETQYF.

The table lists this clonotype with a few counts. This chain connects TRBV30 to TRBJ2-5; D assignment may be TRBD1 or TRBD2 (5 bases each). CDR1 GTSNPN and CDR2 SVGIG come from the germline V gene (reference sequence). The CDR3 loop spans 13 amino acids. CDR3 region: CARSGPAGETQYF. In DNA, the CDR3 is TGTGCGAGGTCGGGACCCGCGGGAGAGACCCAGTACTTC.

The chain has TRBV5-4 and TRBJ2-3; the D gene is possibly TRBD2 (6 bases). CDR3 size: 16 residues. V shed 0 bases and J shed 7 bases, with 18 bases lying between them. Looked up from germline, CDR1 is SGHNT and CDR2 is YYREEE (reference sequence). CDR3 sequence: CASSLGPLGGSYTQYF. CDR3 nucleotides: TGTGCCAGCAGCTTGGGACCCCTTGGGGGGTCATATACGCAGTATTTT.

This clonotype was recorded at least ten times. V is TRBV19 and J is TRBJ2-2; tentatively, D is TRBD2 (5 bases). Trimming pared 3 bases from V and 3 bases from J, leaving 11 bases between. Germline V CDR1 and CDR2: LNHDA, SQIVND (reference sequence). The length of the CDR3 is 15 residues. The CDR3, as DNA: TGTGCCAGTAGTATCCGAGGGTTGGACACCGGGGAGCTGTTTTTT. Residues: CASSIRGLDTGELFF.

This clonotype appeared a few times. The rearrangement joins TRBV7-2 to TRBJ2-2; TRBD2 agrees at 8 bases. V was pared by 5 bases and J by 4 bases, with 9 bases of the junction left unmatched. Germline CDR1 is SGHTA and CDR2 is FQGNSA. This CDR3 is 16 amino acids long. The chain's CDR3 is CASSPPGGLGTGELFF. The CDR3, as DNA: TGTGCCAGCAGCCCCCCGGGGGGGCTTGGCACCGGGGAGCTGTTTTTT.

The rearrangement joins TRBV20-1 to TRBJ2-5; D remains unclear. Per the germline V gene, CDR1 is DFQATT and CDR2 is SNEGSKA (reference sequence). CDR3 length: 11 residues. The V end was cut by 5 bases, the J end by 2 bases, with 6 bases between. The CDR3 nucleotides read TGCAGTGCTTTTCTACAAGAGACCCAGTACTTC. Amino acids: CSAFLQETQYF.

This clonotype was found many times. This chain joins TRBV20-1 and TRBJ2-7; the match to TRBD1 covers 10 bases. V trimming: 7 bases; J trimming: 1 base; junction bases outside the gene matches: 1. The V gene's germline CDR1 is DFQATT and CDR2 SNEGSKA (reference sequence). The CDR3 contains 12 residues. CDR3 region: CSGGQGSYEQYF. CDR3 nucleotides: TGCAGTGGGGGACAGGGGTCCTACGAGCAGTACTTC.

The sample holds many counts of this clonotype. The chain recombines TRBV7-2 with TRBJ2-3; 9 bases agree with TRBD1. The J segment lost 5 bases and the V segment lost 5 bases, leaving 8 bases of the junction unmatched. The CDR3 contains 15 residues. Germline lookup yields CDR1 SGHTA and CDR2 FQGNSA. The CDR3 DNA is TGTGCCAGCAGCATACAGGGACAGGGAGTAGATACGCAGTATTTT. Translation gives CASSIQGQGVDTQYF.

This clonotype was observed a handful of times. V and J are TRBV11-2 and TRBJ2-1; 10 bases are a match to TRBD2. CDR1 is SGHAT and CDR2 is FQNNGV in the germline V gene. The CDR3 has 21 amino acids. V was clipped by 1 base and J by 0 bases; unmatched bases: 15. The CDR3 region is CASSLVGLAGEYERSYNEQFF. In nucleotides, the CDR3 is TGTGCCAGCAGCTTAGTCGGGCTAGCGGGAGAGTATGAGCGCTCCTACAATGAGCAGTTCTTC.

This clonotype was recorded a few times. The V call is TRBV5-4, the J call TRBJ1-6; 7 bases align to TRBD1. Germline CDR1 and CDR2: SGHNT and YYREEE (reference sequence). V lost 0 bases to trimming and J lost 9 bases; unmatched junction nucleotides: 6. This CDR3 comprises 15 residues. CDR3 in DNA: TGTGCCAGCAGCTTGGACAGGGGTCACCGTTCACCCCTCCACTTT. Translating gives CASSLDRGHRSPLHF.

On this clonotype: One base away lies a much larger clone, so this may be a sequencing read error. The CDR3 is CASSSFSGRRDTQYF. The CDR3 DNA is TGTGCCAGCAGCTCATTTAGCGGGAGAAGGGATACGCAGTATTTT. J is TRBJ2-3 and V is TRBV7-2, with 9 bases aligning to TRBD2. This CDR3 is 15 amino acids long. The J segment lost 6 bases and the V segment lost 4 bases, leaving 8 bases of the junction unmatched. Germline V gene lookup returns CDR1 SGHTA and CDR2 FQGNSA.

The sample holds a few counts of this clonotype. This chain links TRBV6-5 with TRBJ2-1; 8 bases map to TRBD2. Germline values: CDR1 MNHEY, CDR2 SVGAGI. This CDR3 is built from 15 residues. V shed 1 base, J shed 5 bases, and the junction held 4 bases outside the gene matches. This CDR3 reads CASSYFGTSNNEQFF. CDR3 coding DNA: TGTGCCAGCAGTTACTTCGGGACTAGTAACAATGAGCAGTTCTTC.